Given below is one T cell receptor beta chain in context. The antigen is unknown. These data are taken from a study of T cells in Graves' hyperthyroidism and ophthalmopathy. Patients with uncontrolled infections, other autoimmune diseases, pregnancy or lactation were excluded. PBMCs were derived from more than 8 ml fresh peripheral blood. Study observations and caveats: Model-based prediction identified ophthalmopathy a median 6.5 months prior to its onset.

Amplified TCR beta CDR3 regions came from RNA transcripts. Primed by the HTBI set, a first-round RT-PCR was run on the TCR CDR3. TCRdb called the multiplex PCR reads again in MiXCR, with one record for every CDR3 protein. The sample consists of roughly 560,000 distinct CDR3 sequences, around 15% of them appearing once. Input material: blood. This TCR derives from a woman in her thirties or forties with Graves' ophthalmopathy.

CDR3 loop: CASKILAANTGELFF. As DNA, the CDR3 is TGTGCCAGCAAGATACTAGCGGCGAACACCGGGGAGCTGTTTTTT. The V gene is TRBV7-8, the J gene TRBJ2-2; 8 bases agree with TRBD2. CDR1 and CDR2 from the germline V gene are SGHVS and FQNEAQ. This CDR3 is built from 15 residues. V shed 7 bases, J shed 0 bases, and the junction held 4 bases outside the gene matches.